The 29 T cell receptor beta chains reported below all come from one sample, sequenced in a study of CD8 T cells in ankylosing spondylitis. TCRdb re-called the 5' RACE reads through MiXCR, storing one row per CDR3 protein. The data contain around 100,000 distinct CDR3 sequences, around 24% of them singletons. The sample comprised synovial fluid, either unsorted or a sorted T cell fraction (not recorded which). The receptors shown here come from a male donor with ankylosing spondylitis.

This clonotype appeared a few times. This chain uses TRBV20-1 with TRBJ1-5; D may be TRBD1 (6 bases). Germline loops: CDR1 DFQATT, CDR2 SNEGSKA (reference sequence). The ends were cut back, 3 bases at V and 4 bases at J, with 16 bases in the middle. The CDR3 loop spans 15 amino acids. CDR3 sequence reads: CSASFGGLRNQPQHF. The CDR3 DNA reads TGCAGTGCTAGTTTTGGGGGGCTCCGAAATCAGCCCCAGCATTTT.

This clonotype is medium-sized within its sample. The chain is built from TRBV27 and TRBJ2-1; TRBD2 agrees at 7 bases. This CDR3 contains 15 residues. Germline assignment: CDR1 MNHEY and CDR2 SMNVEV (reference sequence). The junction had 12 bases not matched to a gene; V was cut back by 7 bases and J by 6 bases. CDR3 coding DNA: TGTGCCAGCACCACAAGCGGGATCGCTGGCAATGAGCAGTTCTTC. This gives the protein CASTTSGIAGNEQFF.

V gene TRBV7-9 combines with J gene TRBJ2-1, with TRBD1 identical over 8 bases. The CDR3 runs 15 residues. Per the germline V gene, CDR1 is SEHNR and CDR2 is FQNEAQ (reference sequence). Trimming cost V 2 bases and J 5 bases; bases outside gene matches: 5. The CDR3 bases are TGTGCCAGCAGCTTATGGACAGGGATGAACAATGAGCAGTTCTTC. It translates to CASSLWTGMNNEQFF.

The gene calls are TRBV7-2 and TRBJ2-3; 10 nucleotides agree with TRBD1. The V and J ends lost 3 bases and 1 base, in that order; junction bases with no gene match: 4. CDR1 is SGHTA, CDR2 FQGNSA, per germline. The CDR3 covers 16 residues. The CDR3: CASSFSGTGGTDTQYF. CDR3 sequence (DNA): TGTGCCAGCAGCTTCTCCGGGACAGGGGGCACAGATACGCAGTATTTT. The variable domain in full, with the rest retrieved from reference TRBV7-2 and TRBJ2-3, is GAGVSQSPSNKVTEKGKDVELRCDPISGHTALYWYRQSLGQGLEFLIYFQGNSAPDKSGLPSDRFSAERTGGSVSTLTIQRTQQEDSAVYLCASSFSGTGGTDTQYFGPGTRLTVL.

This clonotype was observed a handful of times. The chain is built from TRBV20-1 and TRBJ1-5; D is perhaps TRBD1 (5 bases). The CDR3 length is 14 residues. CDR1 and CDR2 from the germline V gene are DFQATT and SNEGSKA (reference sequence). V was cut by 3 bases and J by 5 bases, with 14 bases left in between. The CDR3 DNA sequence: TGCAGTGCTAGCTATGGGGGTGGGGATCAGCCCCAGCATTTT. It codes for CSASYGGGDQPQHF.

This clonotype was counted a few times. The rearrangement uses TRBV24-1 and TRBJ2-3; D call uncertain. Per germline, CDR1 KGHDR and CDR2 SFDVKD. The CDR3 spans 13 residues. Between the trimmed V and J ends, which lost 4 bases and 7 bases, there was a span of 11 bases. The CDR3 sequence is CATSEAVKNTQYF. The CDR3 nucleotides are TGTGCCACCAGTGAAGCAGTGAAGAATACGCAGTATTTT.

This clonotype has a handful of counts. V gene TRBV6-1 combines with J gene TRBJ1-1; a possible D gene is TRBD1 (6 bases). Deletions cut 4 bases from V and 3 bases from J, with 12 bases between. The CDR3 runs 14 residues. Germline-derived CDR1 and CDR2 are MNHNS and SASEGT. The CDR3 region is CASSVRGAYTEAFF. CDR3 nucleotide sequence: TGTGCCAGCAGTGTACGGGGGGCCTACACTGAAGCTTTCTTT.

The sample holds many counts of this clonotype. The V and J genes are TRBV5-5 and TRBJ1-1; D is undetermined. The CDR3 runs 15 residues. V dropped 3 bases and J dropped 5 bases, with 17 bases sitting between them. Germline CDR1 and CDR2: SGHKS and YYEKEE (reference sequence). In DNA form, the CDR3 reads TGTGCCAGCAGCTCCTTGGACGGGGTAGGAACTGAAGCTTTCTTT. Translating it yields CASSSLDGVGTEAFF.

This clonotype was recorded a few times. CDR3 residues: CASSSGKGLNTEAFF. The CDR3 coding sequence is TGTGCCAGCAGTTCAGGTAAAGGGCTGAACACTGAAGCTTTCTTT. The genes are TRBV12-3 or TRBV12-4 and TRBJ1-1; D call uncertain. V lost 4 bases and J lost 0, with 12 bases in between. The CDR3 is 15 amino acids.

The rearrangement links TRBV7-2 to TRBJ2-1; tentative D call: TRBD2 (5 bases). V lost 3 bases, J lost 2 bases, and 11 bases lay in between. The CDR3 runs to 15 residues. CDR1 SGHTA and CDR2 FQGNSA come from the germline V gene. The CDR3 region has the DNA TGTGCCAGCAGCTTGAGCGGCTCCACCTACAATGAGCAGTTCTTC. This gives the protein CASSLSGSTYNEQFF. The full variable domain, with the rest looked up from reference TRBV7-2 and TRBJ2-1, is GAGVSQSPSNKVTEKGKDVELRCDPISGHTALYWYRQSLGQGLEFLIYFQGNSAPDKSGLPSDRFSAERTGGSVSTLTIQRTQQEDSAVYLCASSLSGSTYNEQFFGPGTRLTVL.

The chain uses TRBV30 and TRBJ2-1; TRBD2 matches at 7 bases. With 3 bases clipped from V and 7 bases from J, the junction kept 9 bases outside the gene matches. CDR1 and CDR2 from the germline V gene are GTSNPN and SVGIG (reference sequence). The CDR3 length is 14 residues. CDR3 sequence reads: CAWSRLAVRNEQFF. In nucleotides, the CDR3 is TGTGCCTGGAGCAGACTAGCAGTAAGGAATGAGCAGTTCTTC.

This clonotype was counted ten times or more. J is TRBJ2-7 and V is TRBV4-1; unclear D gene. CDR3 size: 15 residues. The germline CDR1 and CDR2 sequences are MGHRA and YSYEKL. Trimming left V 1 base short and J 1 base short, with 11 bases between. CDR3 bases: TGCGCCAGCAGCCAAGGGGCGGAGAGGTCCTACGAGCAGTACTTC. Protein product: CASSQGAERSYEQYF.

This clonotype showed up just a few times. V is TRBV20-1 and J is TRBJ1-4; possible D gene TRBD1, 6 bases. The CDR3 runs to 14 residues. Germline values: CDR1 DFQATT, CDR2 SNEGSKA (reference sequence). V dropped 2 bases and J dropped 4 bases, with 11 bases sitting between them. CDR3 residues: CSARPTGLNEKLFF. CDR3 bases: TGCAGTGCTAGACCGACAGGACTTAATGAAAAACTGTTTTTT.

This rearrangement joins TRBV29-1 to TRBJ2-2; 12 positions agree with TRBD2. With V trimmed by 7 bases and J by 6 bases, 3 bases remained unmatched. Per germline, CDR1 SQVTM and CDR2 ANQGSEA. The CDR3 totals 13 residues. Written as DNA, the CDR3 is TGCAGCGCTAGACTAGCGGGAGCCGGGGAGCTGTTTTTT. The encoded protein is CSARLAGAGELFF.

This clonotype occurred a few times. The chain recombines TRBV11-3 with TRBJ2-2; D might be TRBD1 or TRBD2, each matching 5 bases. The CDR3 spans 13 residues. V lost 7 bases to trimming and J lost 5 bases, with 11 bases between them. CDR1 is SGHNT and CDR2 is YENEEA in the germline V gene. The CDR3: CASTGTATGELFF. The DNA for the CDR3 is TGTGCCAGCACCGGGACGGCGACCGGGGAGCTGTTTTTT.

Here the CDR3 DNA reads TGTGCCAGCAGCTTTGTAGAGGGTAATGAAAAACTGTTTTTT. As protein: CASSFVEGNEKLFF. This chain uses TRBV7-8 with TRBJ1-4, with no clear D. Trimming left V 3 bases short and J 4 bases short, with 9 bases between. The CDR3 totals 14 residues. In germline, CDR1 is SGHVS, CDR2 FQNEAQ.

The rearrangement links TRBV20-1 to TRBJ2-7; 11 positions match TRBD2. In germline, CDR1 is DFQATT, CDR2 SNEGSKA (reference sequence). CDR3 length: 13 residues. The V gene end was trimmed by 4 bases and the J gene end by 4 bases; junction bases not matched to a gene: 3. This CDR3 reads CSATTSGIYEQYV. The CDR3 DNA sequence: TGCAGTGCTACGACTAGCGGGATATACGAGCAGTACGTC.

The V and J genes are TRBV5-6 and TRBJ1-5; D unresolved. The CDR3 runs to 14 residues. Germline V gene data show CDR1 as SGHDT and CDR2 as YYEEEE. Trimming stripped 1 base from V and 7 bases from J, with 12 bases between. The CDR3 sequence: CASSLLGGGQPQHF. The CDR3, as DNA: TGTGCCAGCAGCTTGCTAGGTGGAGGGCAGCCCCAGCATTTT.

This clonotype occurred a few times. The J gene is TRBJ2-7, the V gene TRBV19; D is perhaps TRBD1 (6 bases). Trimming left V 8 bases short and J 4 bases short, with 18 bases between. CDR1 is LNHDA and CDR2 is SQIVND in the germline V gene (reference sequence). This CDR3 region has 14 residues. CDR3 coding DNA: TGTGCCAGTTCCGCCGGGACACCCGGATACGAGCAGTACTTC. Translation gives CASSAGTPGYEQYF.

This clonotype turned up a few times. This rearrangement joins TRBV5-1 to TRBJ2-3; possible D gene TRBD2, 7 bases. Trimming took 4 bases from V and 6 from J, leaving 15 bases between them. Per the germline V gene, CDR1 is SGHRS and CDR2 is YFSETQ. This CDR3 region has 14 residues. The CDR3 loop reads CASSVIEGGDTQYF. The DNA of the CDR3 is TGCGCCAGCAGCGTGATCGAGGGGGGGGATACGCAGTATTTT.

This chain uses TRBV6-1 with TRBJ2-1; D not certain. This CDR3 spans 15 amino acids. CDR1 is MNHNS, CDR2 SASEGT, per germline. The V gene lost 3 bases and the J gene lost 2 bases, with 11 bases spanning the gap. The CDR3 nucleotides read TGTGCCAGCAGTGACCAAACTCCCACCTACAATGAGCAGTTCTTC. This codes for CASSDQTPTYNEQFF.

This clonotype was observed a handful of times. The chain recombines TRBV20-1 with TRBJ1-1; 7 nucleotides agree with TRBD1. There are 13 residues in the CDR3. J gave up 7 bases and V 2 bases, and 7 bases lay outside the gene matches. Germline CDR1 DFQATT, CDR2 SNEGSKA (reference sequence). CDR3 coding DNA: TGCAGTGCTAGATGGACAGGACAGAATGAAGCTTTCTTT. Translating it yields CSARWTGQNEAFF.

The chain carries TRBV7-9 and TRBJ2-7; 7 bases agree with TRBD2. Per germline, CDR1 SEHNR and CDR2 FQNEAQ (reference sequence). CDR3 length: 15 residues. The trim removed 8 bases at V and 0 bases at J, leaving 10 bases unmatched. CDR3: CASGGDPKPSYEQYF. CDR3 coding DNA: TGTGCCAGCGGGGGGGACCCCAAACCCTCCTACGAGCAGTACTTC. Using reference TRBV7-9 and TRBJ2-7 for the parts outside the CDR3, the full variable domain is DTGVSQNPRHKITKRGQNVTFRCDPISEHNRLYWYRQTLGQGPEFLTYFQNEAQLEKSRLLSDRFSAERPKGSFSTLEIQRTEQGDSAMYLCASGGDPKPSYEQYFGPGTRLTVT.

The sample holds one count of this clonotype. The chain employs TRBV4-1 and TRBJ1-2; D not resolved. Germline V CDR1 and CDR2: MGHRA, YSYEKL. V was clipped by 0 bases and J by 0 bases, with 20 bases between them. This CDR3 is built from 19 residues. CDR3 loop: CASSQDPRIVGSTNYGYTF. CDR3 sequence (DNA): TGCGCCAGCAGCCAAGATCCCAGGATTGTGGGGAGTACTAACTATGGCTACACCTTC.

CDR3 sequence: CASSLYHRGTEQFF. DNA for the CDR3: TGCGCCAGCAGCTTGTATCACAGGGGGACTGAGCAGTTCTTC. The V call is TRBV5-1, the J call TRBJ2-1; 8 positions match TRBD1. V lost 1 base to trimming and J lost 9 bases; unmatched junction nucleotides: 6. Germline V gene lookup returns CDR1 SGHRS and CDR2 YFSETQ. The CDR3 has 14 amino acids.

The chain employs TRBV5-6 and TRBJ1-2; a weak D match, TRBD1 (5 bases). The V end lost 4 bases, the J end lost 7 bases, and 20 bases lay between the germline ends. Germline-derived CDR1 and CDR2 are SGHDT and YYEEEE. CDR3 length: 15 residues. The CDR3 protein is CASSATDGVWSGYTF. The CDR3 nucleotides read TGTGCCAGCAGCGCGACAGACGGGGTATGGTCTGGCTACACCTTC.

V gene TRBV6-1 combines with J gene TRBJ2-5; unclear D gene. Germline assignment: CDR1 MNHNS and CDR2 SASEGT. Trimming shortened V by 5 bases and J by 0 bases, and 10 bases separated the two germline ends. This CDR3 comprises 14 residues. CDR3 region: CASSPTVHQETQYF. CDR3 nucleotide sequence: TGTGCCAGCAGTCCTACGGTTCACCAAGAGACCCAGTACTTC.

This clonotype was seen repeatedly, ten times or more. V gene TRBV6-5 combines with J gene TRBJ1-2; 7 bases fit TRBD1. CDR3 size: 16 residues. Germline loops: CDR1 MNHEY, CDR2 SVGAGI. J gave up 0 bases and V 4 bases, and 8 bases lay outside the gene matches. This CDR3 is CASSLGQDLSNYGYTF. CDR3 nucleotide sequence: TGTGCCAGCAGTTTAGGACAGGACCTATCTAACTATGGCTACACCTTC.

The sample holds a few counts of this clonotype. This chain links TRBV3-1 with TRBJ2-1; D uncertain. Germline-derived CDR1 and CDR2 are LGHDT and YNNKEL (reference sequence). The length of the CDR3 is 15 residues. The V end was cut by 0 bases, the J end by 2 bases, with 8 bases between. The CDR3 is CASSQDAATYNEQFF. The CDR3 DNA sequence: TGTGCCAGCAGCCAAGATGCGGCAACCTACAATGAGCAGTTCTTC.